A single sample gave rise to the 10 T cell receptor beta chains below, sequenced in a study of T-cell reconstitution after alpha-beta-depleted transplantation in children. For TCRbeta, the library was prepared with unique molecular identifiers. Each CDR3 protein is one row after TCRdb ran MiXCR on the PCR reads. The sample lists 250,000 to 350,000 distinct CDR3 sequences, 9.9% occurring once. Material: PBMCs from the stem cell graft donor, obtained from the stem cell graft. Receptors originate from a human donor who donated a stem cell graft to a child with SCID.

This clonotype was detected ten times or more. The chain carries TRBV10-3 and TRBJ2-1; 11 bases line up with TRBD2. The CDR3 sequence is 14 residues long. The trim removed 8 bases at V and 7 bases at J, leaving 7 bases unmatched. From germline, CDR1 is ENHRY and CDR2 SYGVKD. The CDR3 spells CAIQTSGGANEQFF. CDR3 bases: TGTGCCATCCAAACTAGCGGGGGTGCTAATGAGCAGTTCTTC.

This clonotype was detected many times. The chain joins TRBV20-1 to TRBJ2-2; TRBD1 might be the D (5 bases). Germline-derived CDR1 and CDR2 are DFQATT and SNEGSKA (reference sequence). CDR3 length equals 12 residues. V lost 5 bases and J 5 bases, leaving 9 bases between the germline ends. As DNA, the CDR3 is TGCAGTGCTTACAGGTCAACCGGGGAGCTGTTTTTT. Protein product: CSAYRSTGELFF.

This clonotype has a handful of counts. The rearrangement links TRBV10-2 to TRBJ1-6; 7 bases match TRBD1. V was pared by 2 bases and J by 5 bases, with 6 bases of the junction left unmatched. CDR1 is WSHSY, CDR2 SAAADI, per germline. CDR3 length: 16 amino acids. CDR3 region: CASSETTGLNNSPLHF. CDR3 bases: TGCGCCAGCAGTGAGACGACAGGGCTAAATAATTCACCCCTCCACTTT.

The chain is built from TRBV3-1 and TRBJ1-5; D remains ambiguous. CDR3 length: 13 amino acids. Per the germline V gene, CDR1 is LGHDT and CDR2 is YNNKEL (reference sequence). With 0 bases removed from V and 7 bases from J, the gap between germline ends came to 7 bases. CDR3 DNA sequence: TGTGCCAGCAGCCAAGACCCAGGACAGCCCCAGCATTTT. This sequence encodes CASSQDPGQPQHF. The full variable domain, rest sourced from reference TRBV3-1 and TRBJ1-5, is DTAVSQTPKYLVTQMGNDKSIKCEQNLGHDTMYWYKQDSKKFLKIMFSYNNKELIINETVPNRFSPKSPDKAHLNLHINSLELGDSAVYFCASSQDPGQPQHFGDGTRLSIL.

The table lists this clonotype with many counts. The V call is TRBV5-1, the J call TRBJ2-5; D is unclear. The V gene's germline CDR1 is SGHRS and CDR2 YFSETQ. Deletions cut 4 bases from V and 4 bases from J, with 14 bases between. The CDR3 is 14 amino acids. CDR3 residues: CASSLASEGETQYF. The DNA of the CDR3 is TGCGCCAGCAGCCTCGCCTCGGAAGGAGAGACCCAGTACTTC.

This chain connects TRBV5-5 to TRBJ2-7, with 10 bases that match TRBD1. With 5 bases clipped from V and 1 base from J, the junction kept 6 bases outside the gene matches. The CDR3 has 15 amino acids. The germline gives CDR1 SGHKS, CDR2 YYEKEE (reference sequence). CDR3 in DNA: TGTGCCAGCAGAGTCGGGACAGGGGTATCCTACGAGCAGTACTTC. Its protein product is CASRVGTGVSYEQYF.

Here the CDR3 DNA reads TGCGCCAGCAGTGGACTGGGGCTTGAGACTGAAGCTTTCTTT. Translation gives CASSGLGLETEAFF. This sequence joins TRBV10-2 and TRBJ1-1; possible D gene TRBD1, 5 bases. There are 14 residues in the CDR3. From germline, CDR1 is WSHSY and CDR2 SAAADI. Trimming removed 4 bases at V and 5 bases at J, with 14 bases between.

This chain joins TRBV20-1 and TRBJ2-5, with 9 bases fitting TRBD1. Germline V CDR1 and CDR2: DFQATT, SNEGSKA (reference sequence). V lost 5 bases to trimming and J lost 4 bases; unmatched junction nucleotides: 8. This CDR3 region has 14 residues. As DNA, the CDR3 is TGCAGTGCTGCCACAGGGGGCATCGGAGAGACCCAGTACTTC. Amino acids: CSAATGGIGETQYF.

This clonotype was found many times. This chain uses TRBV5-1 with TRBJ2-7; D gene ambiguous. The CDR3 contains 14 residues. V lost 4 bases, J lost 2 bases, and 13 bases lay in between. The V gene's germline CDR1 is SGHRS and CDR2 YFSETQ. CDR3 sequence (DNA): TGCGCCAGCAGCCCGAACCGGGTCGCCTACGAGCAGTACTTC. As protein: CASSPNRVAYEQYF.

This clonotype occurred a few times. This sequence joins TRBV29-1 and TRBJ2-6; D might be TRBD2 (5 bases). CDR1 SQVTM and CDR2 ANQGSEA come from the germline V gene. The CDR3 contains 13 residues. V lost 4 bases and J lost 3, with 7 bases in between. Here the CDR3 reads CSVVGGGANVLTF. DNA of the CDR3: TGCAGCGTTGTAGGAGGTGGGGCCAACGTCCTGACTTTC.